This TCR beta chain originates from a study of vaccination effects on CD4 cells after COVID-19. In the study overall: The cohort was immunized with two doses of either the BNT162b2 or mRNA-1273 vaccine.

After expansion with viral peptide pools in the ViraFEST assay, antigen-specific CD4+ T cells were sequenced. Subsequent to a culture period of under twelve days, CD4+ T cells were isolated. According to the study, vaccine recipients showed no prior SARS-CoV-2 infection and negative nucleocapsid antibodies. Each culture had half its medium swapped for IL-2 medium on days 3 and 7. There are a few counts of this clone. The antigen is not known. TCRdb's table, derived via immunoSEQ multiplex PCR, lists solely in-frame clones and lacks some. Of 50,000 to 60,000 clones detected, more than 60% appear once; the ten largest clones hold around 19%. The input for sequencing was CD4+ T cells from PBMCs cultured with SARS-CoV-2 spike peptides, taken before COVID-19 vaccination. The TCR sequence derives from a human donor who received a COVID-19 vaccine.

CDR3 DNA sequence: TGTGCCAGCAGTTGGACCCCGCTAGCCAAAAACATTCAGTACTTC. This gives the protein CASSWTPLAKNIQYF. The chain has TRBV2 and TRBJ2-4; D is unclear. The V and J ends lost 5 bases and 0 bases respectively, with 11 bases between them. This CDR3 has 15 amino acids. Germline-derived CDR1 and CDR2 are SNHLY and FYNNEI.